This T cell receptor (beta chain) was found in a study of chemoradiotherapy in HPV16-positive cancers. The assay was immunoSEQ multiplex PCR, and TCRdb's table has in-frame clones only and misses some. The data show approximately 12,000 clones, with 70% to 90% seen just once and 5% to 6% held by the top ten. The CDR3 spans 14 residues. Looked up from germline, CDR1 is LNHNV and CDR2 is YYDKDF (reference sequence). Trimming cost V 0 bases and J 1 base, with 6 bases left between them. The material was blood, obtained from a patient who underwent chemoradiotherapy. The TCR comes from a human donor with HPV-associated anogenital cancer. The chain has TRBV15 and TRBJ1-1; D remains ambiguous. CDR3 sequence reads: CATSREAGNTEAFF. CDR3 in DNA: TGTGCCACCAGCAGAGAAGCTGGGAACACTGAAGCTTTCTTT.